These 32 T cell receptor beta chains were all obtained from the same sample, sequenced in a study of blood T cell repertoires in COVID-19. Libraries were prepared by immunoSEQ multiplex PCR; TCRdb keeps only in-frame clonotypes and omits some of them. The table has under 200,000 clones, about 88% seen once; the top ten hold 6% to 7.5%. Sequenced material: peripheral blood. These receptor sequences come from a woman aged 80 or over in a cohort sampled during active or convalescent COVID-19.

About this clone itself: Other DNA sequences in this specimen translate into the identical CDR3. This sequence joins TRBV19 and TRBJ1-5; a possible D gene is TRBD1 (5 bases). CDR3 length: 14 residues. Per the germline V gene, CDR1 is LNHDA and CDR2 is SQIVND (reference sequence). V was pared by 3 bases and J by 0 bases, with 6 bases between. The CDR3 sequence: CASSITGSNQPQHF. The CDR3 region has the DNA TGTGCCAGTAGTATCACAGGTAGCAATCAGCCCCAGCATTTT.

This clone was counted only a few times. The rearrangement joins TRBV2 to TRBJ2-1; the match to TRBD2 covers 16 bases. Germline-derived CDR1 and CDR2 are SNHLY and FYNNEI. The CDR3 loop spans 19 amino acids. V shed 4 bases and J 7 bases; nucleotides not matched to a gene: 13. In DNA, the CDR3 is TGTGCCAGCAGTGCCGTCCCGGGACTAGCGGGGGGGCCGGGAAATGAGCAGTTCTTC. It is translated as CASSAVPGLAGGPGNEQFF.

This sequence joins TRBV19 and TRBJ1-5, with TRBD1 matching 9 bases. The CDR3 has 15 amino acids. Germline CDR1 reads LNHDA; CDR2 reads SQIVND (reference sequence). V gave up 3 bases and J gave up 2 bases; unmatched junction bases: 2. CDR3: CASSMTGGGNQPQHF. The CDR3 DNA reads TGTGCCAGTAGTATGACAGGGGGTGGCAATCAGCCCCAGCATTTT.

The CDR3 DNA reads as TGTGCCAGCAGCTTAGGGAGGGGGGGAAGCAATCAGCCCCAGCATTTT. Translation gives CASSLGRGGSNQPQHF. The chain uses TRBV11-2 and TRBJ1-5, with a tentative D call TRBD1 (6 bases). Trimming cost V 1 base and J 1 base, with 11 bases left between them. Germline V lookup: CDR1 SGHAT, CDR2 FQNNGV. The CDR3 is made up of 16 amino acids. Variable domain in full (rest from reference TRBV11-2 and TRBJ1-5): EAGVAQSPRYKIIEKRQSVAFWCNPISGHATLYWYQQILGQGPKLLIQFQNNGVVDDSQLPKDRFSAERLKGVDSTLKIQPAKLEDSAVYLCASSLGRGGSNQPQHFGDGTRLSIL.

By sample fraction, this clone is large (0.1 to 1%). The rearrangement links TRBV5-1 to TRBJ1-3, with D maybe TRBD1 (5 bases). There are 16 residues in the CDR3. V was trimmed by 3 bases and J by 0 bases, leaving 13 bases between them. CDR1 SGHRS and CDR2 YFSETQ come from the germline V gene. CDR3 amino acids: CASSWDSQSSGNTIYF. The DNA of the CDR3 is TGCGCCAGCAGCTGGGACTCCCAGAGCTCTGGAAACACCATATATTTT.

The rearrangement joins TRBV29-1 to TRBJ2-1, with TRBD2 matching over 14 bases. V was clipped by 0 bases and J by 16 bases; unmatched bases: 11. Germline V gives CDR1 SQVTM, CDR2 ANQGSEA. CDR3 length equals 15 residues. The CDR3 DNA follows: TGCAGCGTTGAAGAGGGACTAGCGGGAGCCATCTCGGCCTTCTTC. Encoded protein: CSVEEGLAGAISAFF.

In DNA form, the CDR3 reads TGTGCCAGCAGCCAGGCGGCGAGAGCTTTCTTT. It is translated as CASSQAARAFF. This chain links TRBV3-1 (or the pseudogene TRBV3-2) with TRBJ1-1; D is unclear. The CDR3 is made up of 11 amino acids. V gave up 3 bases and J gave up 10 bases, with 9 bases separating them. Germline V CDR1 and CDR2: LGHDT, YNNKEL (reference sequence).

The genes are TRBV6-5 and TRBJ2-1; TRBD2 agrees at 9 bases. CDR1 is MNHEY, CDR2 SVGAGI, per germline. CDR3 length: 15 residues. Trimming at V came to 6 bases and at J to 8 bases, leaving 11 bases not matched to a gene. This CDR3 reads CASRPGTSSSYEQFF. The CDR3 DNA reads as TGTGCCAGCAGGCCCGGGACTAGCTCCTCCTATGAGCAGTTCTTC.

The gene calls are TRBV5-5 and TRBJ1-6, with TRBD1 identical over 8 bases. The J segment lost 8 bases and the V segment lost 1 base, leaving 11 bases of the junction unmatched. The germline gives CDR1 SGHKS, CDR2 YYEKEE (reference sequence). The CDR3 contains 17 residues. CDR3 residues: CASSLTPAGGADSPLHF. In DNA form, the CDR3 reads TGTGCCAGCAGCTTGACTCCGGCAGGGGGCGCTGATTCACCCCTCCACTTT.

This sequence joins TRBV7-2 and TRBJ2-1, with D unresolved. The CDR3 length is 14 residues. Deletions cut 1 base from V and 4 bases from J, with 8 bases between. Germline V lookup: CDR1 SGHTA, CDR2 FQGNSA. The CDR3 sequence is CASSLVGSYNEQFF. The CDR3 DNA reads TGTGCCAGCAGCTTAGTCGGGTCTTACAATGAGCAGTTCTTC.

The chain recombines TRBV11-2 with TRBJ2-1; 7 nucleotides align to TRBD2. This CDR3 has 15 amino acids. V gave up 4 bases and J gave up 9 bases; unmatched junction bases: 12. CDR1 is SGHAT, CDR2 FQNNGV, per germline. The CDR3 nucleotides read TGTGCCAGCAGCTCGGGACTACTCGAGGGGCGTGAGCAGTTCTTC. It translates to CASSSGLLEGREQFF.

The chain uses TRBV3-1 (or the pseudogene TRBV3-2) and TRBJ1-4; 9 positions match TRBD1. V lost 0 bases to trimming and J lost 4 bases; unmatched junction nucleotides: 0. This CDR3 contains 15 residues. Germline V CDR1 and CDR2: LGHDT, YNNKEL (reference sequence). In nucleotides, the CDR3 is TGTGCCAGCAGCCAAGAGGGACAGGGTAATGAAAAACTGTTTTTT. Protein sequence: CASSQEGQGNEKLFF.

The rearrangement uses TRBV3-1 (or the pseudogene TRBV3-2) and TRBJ2-3, with 9 nucleotides matching TRBD2. After removal of 3 bases from V and 1 base from J, the junction contained 5 bases not matched to a gene. Germline CDR1 LGHDT, CDR2 YNNKEL (reference sequence). CDR3 length: 16 residues. CDR3 protein: CASSQLAGARTDTQYF. The CDR3, as DNA: TGTGCCAGCAGCCAGTTAGCGGGGGCACGCACAGATACGCAGTATTTT.

This chain links TRBV7-2 with TRBJ2-5; 13 bases align to TRBD2. Trimming took 5 bases from V and 4 from J; bases not matched to a gene: 7. Per germline, CDR1 SGHTA and CDR2 FQGNSA. The CDR3 sequence is 16 residues long. CDR3 region: CASSATSGGAGETQYF. In nucleotides, the CDR3 is TGTGCCAGCAGCGCCACTAGCGGGGGGGCTGGAGAGACCCAGTACTTC. The variable domain in full, completed from reference TRBV7-2 and TRBJ2-5, reads GAGVSQSPSNKVTEKGKDVELRCDPISGHTALYWYRQSLGQGLEFLIYFQGNSAPDKSGLPSDRFSAERTGGSVSTLTIQRTQQEDSAVYLCASSATSGGAGETQYFGPGTRLLVL.

The chain combines TRBV9 with TRBJ2-1; 9 positions agree with TRBD2. The CDR3 length is 14 residues. CDR1 and CDR2 (germline): SGDLS, YYNGEE. V lost 2 bases and J lost 9; bases outside the gene matches: 6. The CDR3 DNA sequence: TGTGCCAGCAGCGTGGCTAGCGGGATACCTGAGCAGTTCTTC. It specifies CASSVASGIPEQFF. The variable domain in full, with the rest retrieved from reference TRBV9 and TRBJ2-1, is DSGVTQTPKHLITATGQRVTLRCSPRSGDLSVYWYQQSLDQGLQFLIQYYNGEERAKGNILERFSAQQFPDLHSELNLSSLELGDSALYFCASSVASGIPEQFFGPGTRLTVL.

This clone was recorded only once. The V call is TRBV5-8, the J call TRBJ2-7; 7 bases match TRBD1. After removal of 4 bases from V and 1 base from J, the junction contained 8 bases not matched to a gene. There are 15 residues in the CDR3. The germline gives CDR1 SGHTS, CDR2 YDEGEE. CDR3 amino acids: CASSRSGQVSYEQYF. DNA of the CDR3: TGTGCCAGCAGCAGAAGTGGACAGGTGTCCTACGAGCAGTACTTC. Filled out from reference TRBV5-8 and TRBJ2-7, the complete variable domain reads EAGVTQSPTHLIKTRGQQATLRCSPISGHTSVYWYQQALGLGLQFLLWYDEGEERNRGNFPPRFSGRQFPNYSSELNVNALELEDSALYLCASSRSGQVSYEQYFGPGTRLTVT.

The CDR3 protein is CASSPLDRPNPRSPLHF. The CDR3 bases are TGTGCCAGCAGCCCTCTGGACAGGCCTAACCCTCGTTCACCCCTCCACTTT. V is TRBV7-8 and J is TRBJ1-6; the match to TRBD1 covers 7 bases. V shed 5 bases, J shed 9 bases, and the junction held 16 bases outside the gene matches. This CDR3 spans 17 amino acids. CDR1 is SGHVS and CDR2 is FQNEAQ in the germline V gene.

This rearrangement joins TRBV9 to TRBJ1-5, with D perhaps TRBD1 (6 bases). Germline lookup yields CDR1 SGDLS and CDR2 YYNGEE. Trimming shortened V by 5 bases and J by 3 bases, and 12 bases separated the two germline ends. The CDR3 runs 14 residues. CDR3 region: CASRLGQHNQPQHF. The CDR3 DNA sequence: TGTGCCAGCAGGCTAGGACAGCACAATCAGCCCCAGCATTTT.

The chain is built from TRBV29-1 and TRBJ1-2; D is unresolved. The CDR3 consists of 13 residues. The V end lost 6 bases, the J end lost 1 base, and 12 bases lay between the germline ends. CDR1 and CDR2 (germline): SQVTM, ANQGSEA. In DNA form, the CDR3 reads TGCAGCGTCCAAGCGGCCTTTAACTATGGCTACACCTTC. The encoded protein is CSVQAAFNYGYTF.

This clone was detected a few times. V usage is TRBV5-1 and J usage is TRBJ1-5; 7 nucleotides line up with TRBD1. J was trimmed by 5 bases and V by 2 bases; bases with no gene match: 4. The CDR3 covers 14 residues. CDR1 SGHRS and CDR2 YFSETQ come from the germline V gene. The CDR3 nucleotides are TGCGCCAGCAGCTTCAGGCAGGGGGATCAGCCCCAGCATTTT. Translating it yields CASSFRQGDQPQHF.

The chain links TRBV9 to TRBJ2-3, with 14 bases aligning to TRBD2. The V and J ends lost 2 bases and 1 base, in that order; junction bases with no gene match: 0. Germline loops: CDR1 SGDLS, CDR2 YYNGEE. The CDR3 length is 16 residues. CDR3 amino acids: CASSVGLAGGTDTQYF. In DNA form, the CDR3 reads TGTGCCAGCAGCGTGGGACTAGCGGGGGGCACAGATACGCAGTATTTT.

This chain uses TRBV24-1 with TRBJ1-2, with D perhaps matching TRBD1 (6 bases). Looked up from germline, CDR1 is KGHDR and CDR2 is SFDVKD. This CDR3 contains 13 residues. Trimming left V 5 bases short and J 8 bases short, with 14 bases between. Here the CDR3 reads CATSGHGGRGYTF. Here the CDR3 DNA reads TGTGCCACCAGTGGACACGGGGGGCGAGGCTACACCTTC.

The chain is built from TRBV29-1 and TRBJ2-1; 8 nucleotides match TRBD1. Looked up from germline, CDR1 is SQVTM and CDR2 is ANQGSEA. After removal of 5 bases from V and 7 bases from J, the junction contained 13 bases not matched to a gene. This CDR3 has 15 residues. The CDR3 nucleotides read TGCAGCGTTTTTGGTCCTCAGGGGGCGAGAAATGAGCAGTTCTTC. Translated: CSVFGPQGARNEQFF.

The chain couples TRBV29-1 to TRBJ2-1, with a weak D call TRBD1 (6 bases). Trimming cost V 7 bases and J 7 bases, with 14 bases left between them. The CDR3 consists of 12 residues. CDR1 and CDR2 from the germline V gene are SQVTM and ANQGSEA. CDR3 bases: TGCAGCGGTAACAGGGTGGGGAATGAGCAGTTCTTC. It translates to CSGNRVGNEQFF.

The gene calls are TRBV4-1 and TRBJ1-3, with 9 bases fitting TRBD1. CDR1 and CDR2 (germline): MGHRA, YSYEKL. CDR3 size: 18 residues. Trimming took 3 bases from V and 4 from J; bases not matched to a gene: 13. CDR3 sequence reads: CASSHSILQGALGNTIYF. The CDR3 DNA reads as TGCGCCAGCAGCCACTCTATTCTACAGGGGGCCCTAGGAAACACCATATATTTT.

This clone has more than one count but fewer than ten. The chain carries TRBV10-2 and TRBJ1-5; TRBD1 matches at 8 bases. Unmatched junction bases numbered 16, after V lost 6 bases and J lost 6 bases. Per the germline V gene, CDR1 is WSHSY and CDR2 is SAAADI. The CDR3 runs to 17 residues. The CDR3 sequence: CASSEISTGGITQPQHF. CDR3 bases: TGCGCCAGCAGCGAAATTTCAACAGGGGGTATCACTCAGCCCCAGCATTTT.

The chain carries TRBV30 and TRBJ1-1; 11 bases fit TRBD1. This CDR3 has 15 residues. V was clipped by 2 bases and J by 5 bases; unmatched bases: 7. CDR1 GTSNPN and CDR2 SVGIG come from the germline V gene (reference sequence). The CDR3 bases are TGTGCCTGGAGTACCCTTGGACAGGGGGCGACTGAAGCTTTCTTT. Its translation is CAWSTLGQGATEAFF.

V and J are TRBV30 and TRBJ1-2; 7 bases match TRBD1. The germline V gene encodes CDR1 GTSNPN and CDR2 SVGIG (reference sequence). The CDR3 is 15 residues long. V lost 1 base to trimming and J lost 4 bases; unmatched junction nucleotides: 9. The CDR3 sequence: CAWSAGTDLSYGYTF. The CDR3 DNA sequence: TGTGCCTGGAGTGCCGGGACAGATCTTAGCTATGGCTACACCTTC.

CDR3 region: CASSAQGTQRSDTQYF. As DNA, the CDR3 is TGCGCCAGCAGCGCGCAGGGGACACAGCGTTCAGATACGCAGTATTTT. The J gene is TRBJ2-3, the V gene TRBV5-1; the D gene is possibly TRBD1 (6 bases). The ends were cut back, 4 bases at V and 4 bases at J, with 19 bases in the middle. Germline V gives CDR1 SGHRS, CDR2 YFSETQ. This CDR3 spans 16 amino acids. Full variable domain (missing parts from reference TRBV5-1 and TRBJ2-3): KAGVTQTPRYLIKTRGQQVTLSCSPISGHRSVSWYQQTPGQGLQFLFEYFSETQRNKGNFPGRFSGRQFSNSRSEMNVSTLELGDSALYLCASSAQGTQRSDTQYFGPGTRLTVL.

This sequence joins TRBV5-4 and TRBJ2-7; TRBD2 aligns across 10 bases. Losses at the gene ends were 7 bases for V and 7 bases for J; bases not matched to a gene: 17. This CDR3 has 16 amino acids. Germline V lookup: CDR1 SGHNT, CDR2 YYREEE (reference sequence). CDR3 in DNA: TGTGCCAGCCCACTCAGGGGGCTAGCGGGAGTTTGGGAGCAGTACGTC. Encoded protein: CASPLRGLAGVWEQYV.

The J gene is TRBJ2-2, the V gene TRBV2, with 7 bases identical to TRBD1. The trim removed 10 bases at V and 0 bases at J, leaving 11 bases unmatched. The CDR3 covers 16 residues. Germline V gene sequence: CDR1 SNHLY, CDR2 FYNNEI. The CDR3 reads CAIFRDSLTNTGELFF. DNA of the CDR3: TGTGCCATCTTTCGGGACAGCCTCACGAACACCGGGGAGCTGTTTTTT.

The chain is built from TRBV6-5 and TRBJ1-1, with D possibly being TRBD1 (5 bases). Trimming removed 6 bases from V and 0 bases from J, with 11 bases in between. Germline CDR1 MNHEY, CDR2 SVGAGI. This CDR3 comprises 14 residues. The CDR3 here is CASRGVGLNTEAFF. Here the CDR3 DNA reads TGTGCCAGCAGAGGGGTCGGGCTGAACACTGAAGCTTTCTTT.